This T cell receptor (beta chain) originates from a study of T cell changes during pregnancy in multiple sclerosis. Trimming at V came to 2 bases and at J to 0 bases, leaving 4 bases not matched to a gene. The length of the CDR3 is 15 residues. Per the germline V gene, CDR1 is SGHNT and CDR2 is YENEEA. This table comes from immunoSEQ multiplex PCR, and its TCRdb copy is limited to in-frame clones, with some not included. The table lists under 110,000 clones, about 89% of them singletons, with 1.6% in the top ten. The genes are TRBV11-3 and TRBJ2-7, with TRBD1 identical over 7 bases. The receptor was derived from a female donor with multiple sclerosis, enrolled in a pregnancy study. The sample consisted of peripheral blood, taken before pregnancy. The CDR3 protein is CASSLFAGGSYEQYF. The CDR3 nucleotides are TGTGCCAGCAGCTTATTCGCAGGGGGCTCCTACGAGCAGTACTTC.